Listed below are T cell receptor beta chains from one sample, sequenced in a study of shared clonotypes between healthy human individuals. Profiling relied on immunoSEQ multiplex PCR, and the TCRdb table lists in-frame clones only, not all of them. Altogether 850,000 to 1,100,000 clones are present, 70% to 80% being singletons, with the ten largest covering roughly 0.83%. The specimen sequenced was memory CD4+ T cells from PBMCs. The receptors come from a man in his late teens or twenties in good health. Some clones in this sample may be carry-over from other donors' samples. Both conserved end residues are part of each CDR3. A D gene is named only where the DNA matches it firmly. Some rows have no size entry. The others give once, few or many, or a class for an expanded clone.

v_gene	abundance	j_gene	d_gene	CDR3nt	CDR3aa
TRBV11-3	-	TRBJ2-1	TRBD2	TGTGCCAGCAGCCCCGGGACTAGCGGGAGAGGTGAGCAGTTCTTC	CASSPGTSGRGEQFF
TRBV18	-	TRBJ1-5	-	TGTGCCAGCTCACCACCGCGGGCCAGACAGCCCCAGCATTTT	CASSPPRARQPQHF
TRBV30	few	TRBJ2-5	TRBD2	TGTGCCTGGGTCACTAGCGGGTGGGAGACCCAGTACTTC	CAWVTSGWETQYF
TRBV5-1	-	TRBJ2-7	-	TGCGCCAGTAGCTTGAGTCAGGGGCCCTACGAGCAGTACTTC	CASSLSQGPYEQYF
TRBV5-1	-	TRBJ2-2	TRBD1	TGCGCCAGCAGCCGCGCAGGACAGGGGGTTGCCGGGGAGCTGTTTTTT	CASSRAGQGVAGELFF
TRBV19	-	TRBJ1-4	TRBD1	TGTGCCAGTAGGACAGGGGTTTCGCAAGGGCTGTTTTTT	CASRTGVSQGLFF
TRBV11-2	-	TRBJ1-1	-	TGTGCCAGCAGCTTCGGCGCGAACACTGAAGCTTTCTTT	CASSFGANTEAFF
TRBV4-1	-	TRBJ2-3	TRBD2	TGCGCCAGCAGCCAAGTTAGGACTAGCGCAGATACGCAGTATTTT	CASSQVRTSADTQYF
TRBV7-2	once	TRBJ2-7	TRBD2	TGTGCCAGCAGCTTAGGGCTCCCGGGACTAGGGGGGGTAAGGTACTTC	CASSLGLPGLGGVRYF
TRBV28	-	TRBJ2-5	TRBD1	TGTGCCAGCAGTCGACCGCCCCGGGACAGGGCCTTACAAGAGACCCAGTACTTC	CASSRPPRDRALQETQYF
TRBV6-6	-	TRBJ2-5	-	TGTGCCAGCAGTTACACAGGAGTGACCCAGTACTTC	CASSYTGVTQYF
TRBV30	-	TRBJ2-3	TRBD1	TGTGCCTGTTCGACAGGGGGCGCGGCAGATACGCAGTATTTT	CACSTGGAADTQYF
TRBV28	-	TRBJ2-7	TRBD2	TGTGCCAGCTCTAGCGGCTCCTACGAGCAGTACTTC	CASSSGSYEQYF
TRBV14	-	TRBJ2-1	TRBD2	TGTGCCAGCAGCGGTACTAGCGGGAGGATCTACAATGAGCAGTTCTTC	CASSGTSGRIYNEQFF
TRBV9	-	TRBJ1-4	-	TGTGCCAGCAGCGTAACAGGGCGGGCCTCTGCAACTAATGAAAAACTGTTTTTT	CASSVTGRASATNEKLFF
TRBV28	-	TRBJ2-7	TRBD1	TGTGCCAGCAGTTCACAGGGGGCCCTCCGGATTTGGGAGCAGTACTTC	CASSSQGALRIWEQYF
TRBV19	-	TRBJ1-1	-	TGTGCCACCACAAGTCGACAGGCGAACACTGAAGCTTTCTTT	CATTSRQANTEAFF
TRBV6-5	-	TRBJ1-4	-	TGTGCCAGTATGGGCTCAGCTAATGAAAAACTGTTTTTT	CASMGSANEKLFF
TRBV11-2	-	TRBJ1-1	TRBD1	TGTGCCAGCAGCTTTGGACAGGGGGCCACTGAAGCTTTCTTT	CASSFGQGATEAFF
TRBV2	-	TRBJ2-5	TRBD1	TGTGCCAGCAGTGGACAGGGGCGGGAGACCCAGTACTTC	CASSGQGRETQYF
TRBV5-4	few	TRBJ1-1	-	TGTGCCAGCAGCTCCCTGGGGGAGGGCGTGAACACTGAAGCTTTCTTT	CASSSLGEGVNTEAFF
TRBV19	once	TRBJ1-2	TRBD1	TGTGCCAGTAGTATTGGAGACAGGGCTGGCTACACCTTC	CASSIGDRAGYTF
TRBV9	once	TRBJ2-7	-	TGTGCCAGCAGCGCCACCGGGGGCAGCTACGAGCAGTACTTC	CASSATGGSYEQYF
TRBV29-1	many	TRBJ1-2	TRBD1	TGCAGCGTTCGGGACAGGGGATCCACTGGCTACACCTTC	CSVRDRGSTGYTF
TRBV27	few	TRBJ2-3	-	TGTGCCAGCAGACTCAACCTAGCTGCAGATACGCAGTATTTT	CASRLNLAADTQYF
TRBV27	-	TRBJ2-7	TRBD1	TGTGCCAGCAGTCATGGGACAGGGATACCCGAGCAGTACTTC	CASSHGTGIPEQYF
TRBV5-4	-	TRBJ2-7	-	TGTGCCAGCAGCCCGACCCGGGCCCCCTACGAGCAGTACTTC	CASSPTRAPYEQYF